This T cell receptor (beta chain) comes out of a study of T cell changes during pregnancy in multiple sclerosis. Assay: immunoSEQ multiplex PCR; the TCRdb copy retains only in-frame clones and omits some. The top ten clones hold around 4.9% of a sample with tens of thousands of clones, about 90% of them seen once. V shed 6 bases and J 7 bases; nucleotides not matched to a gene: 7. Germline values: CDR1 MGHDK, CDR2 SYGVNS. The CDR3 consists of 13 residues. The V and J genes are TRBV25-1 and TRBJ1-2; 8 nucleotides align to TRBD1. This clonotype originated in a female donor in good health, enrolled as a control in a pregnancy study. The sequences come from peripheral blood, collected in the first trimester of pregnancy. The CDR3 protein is CASRWTGNAGYTF. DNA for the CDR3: TGTGCCAGCAGATGGACAGGGAACGCTGGCTACACCTTC.